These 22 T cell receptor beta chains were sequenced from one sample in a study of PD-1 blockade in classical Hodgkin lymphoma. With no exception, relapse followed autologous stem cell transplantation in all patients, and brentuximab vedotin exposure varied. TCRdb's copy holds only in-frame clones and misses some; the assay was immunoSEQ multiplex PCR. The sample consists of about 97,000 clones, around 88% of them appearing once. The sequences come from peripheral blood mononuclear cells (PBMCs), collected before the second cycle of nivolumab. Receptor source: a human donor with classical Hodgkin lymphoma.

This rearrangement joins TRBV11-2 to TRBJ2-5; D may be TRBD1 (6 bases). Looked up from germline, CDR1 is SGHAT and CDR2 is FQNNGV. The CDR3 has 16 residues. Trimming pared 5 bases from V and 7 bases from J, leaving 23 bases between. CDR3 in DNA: TGTGCCAGCAGCCGGGCCGCCCAACAGGGAAGGGGGACCCAGTACTTC. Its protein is CASSRAAQQGRGTQYF.

This chain's CDR3 is CAISDRARGTGELFF. The CDR3, as DNA: TGTGCCATCAGTGACAGGGCGCGCGGCACCGGGGAGCTGTTTTTT. The chain has TRBV10-3 and TRBJ2-2, with D tentatively TRBD1 (5 bases). This CDR3 comprises 15 residues. The V and J ends lost 3 bases and 4 bases respectively, with 12 bases between them. CDR1 is ENHRY, CDR2 SYGVKD, per germline.

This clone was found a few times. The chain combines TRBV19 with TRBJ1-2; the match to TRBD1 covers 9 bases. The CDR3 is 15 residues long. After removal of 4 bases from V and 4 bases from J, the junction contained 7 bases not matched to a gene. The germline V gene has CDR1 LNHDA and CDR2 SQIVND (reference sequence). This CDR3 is CASSTGTGIRYGYTF. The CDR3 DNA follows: TGTGCCAGTAGTACAGGGACAGGGATTCGCTATGGCTACACCTTC.

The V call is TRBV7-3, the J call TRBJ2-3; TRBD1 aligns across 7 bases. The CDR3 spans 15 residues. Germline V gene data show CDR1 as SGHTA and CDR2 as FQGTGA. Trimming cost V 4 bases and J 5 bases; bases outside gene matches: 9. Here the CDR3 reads CASSSSLGQVDTQYF. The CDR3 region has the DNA TGTGCCAGCAGCTCCTCACTCGGACAGGTAGATACGCAGTATTTT.

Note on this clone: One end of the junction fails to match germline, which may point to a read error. The CDR3 DNA reads TGTGCCAGCAGTTACGGGGGTACAGATACACAGTATTTT. Its translation is CASSYGGTDTQYF. The V and J genes are TRBV6-5 and TRBJ2-3; D may match TRBD1 or TRBD2 (5 bases each). CDR1 is MNHEY, CDR2 SVGAGI, per germline. This CDR3 contains 13 residues.

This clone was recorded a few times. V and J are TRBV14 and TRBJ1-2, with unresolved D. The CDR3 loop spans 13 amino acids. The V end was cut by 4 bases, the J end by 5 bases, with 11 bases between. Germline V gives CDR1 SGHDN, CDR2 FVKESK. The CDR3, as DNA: TGTGCCAGCAGCCCACTGACCAGTTATGGCTACACCTTC. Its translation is CASSPLTSYGYTF.

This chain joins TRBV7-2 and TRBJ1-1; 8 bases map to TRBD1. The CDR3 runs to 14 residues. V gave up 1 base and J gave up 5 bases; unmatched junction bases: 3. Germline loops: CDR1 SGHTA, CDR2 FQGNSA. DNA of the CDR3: TGTGCCAGCAGCTTAGACAGGGGGAGGACTGAAGCTTTCTTT. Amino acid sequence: CASSLDRGRTEAFF.

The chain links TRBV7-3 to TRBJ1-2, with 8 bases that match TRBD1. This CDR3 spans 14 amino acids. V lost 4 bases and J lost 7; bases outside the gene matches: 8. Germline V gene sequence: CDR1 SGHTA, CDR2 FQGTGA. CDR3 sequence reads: CASSSAQGAGGYTF. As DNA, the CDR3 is TGTGCCAGCAGCTCGGCCCAGGGGGCGGGTGGCTACACCTTC.

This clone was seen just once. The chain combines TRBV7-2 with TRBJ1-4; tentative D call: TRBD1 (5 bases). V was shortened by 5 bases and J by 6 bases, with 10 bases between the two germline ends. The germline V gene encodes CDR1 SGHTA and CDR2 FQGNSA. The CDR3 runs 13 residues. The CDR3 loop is CASSLQGYEKLFF. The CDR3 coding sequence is TGTGCCAGCAGCCTGCAGGGATATGAAAAACTGTTTTTT. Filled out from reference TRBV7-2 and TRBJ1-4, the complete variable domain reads GAGVSQSPSNKVTEKGKDVELRCDPISGHTALYWYRQSLGQGLEFLIYFQGNSAPDKSGLPSDRFSAERTGGSVSTLTIQRTQQEDSAVYLCASSLQGYEKLFFGSGTQLSVL.

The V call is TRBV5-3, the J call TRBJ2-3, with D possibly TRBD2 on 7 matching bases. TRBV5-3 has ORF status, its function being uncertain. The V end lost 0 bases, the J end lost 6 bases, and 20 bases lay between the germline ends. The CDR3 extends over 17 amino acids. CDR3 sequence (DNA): TGTGCCAGAAGCTTGGTTCGCGGGGGCGTTAAAGGGGATACGCAGTATTTT. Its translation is CARSLVRGGVKGDTQYF.

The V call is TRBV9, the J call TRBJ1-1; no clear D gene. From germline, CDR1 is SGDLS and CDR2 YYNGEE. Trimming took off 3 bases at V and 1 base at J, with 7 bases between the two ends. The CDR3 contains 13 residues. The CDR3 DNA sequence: TGTGCCAGCAGCGACAGACCGAACACTGAAGCTTTCTTT. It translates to CASSDRPNTEAFF. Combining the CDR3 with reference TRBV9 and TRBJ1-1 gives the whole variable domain DSGVTQTPKHLITATGQRVTLRCSPRSGDLSVYWYQQSLDQGLQFLIQYYNGEERAKGNILERFSAQQFPDLHSELNLSSLELGDSALYFCASSDRPNTEAFFGQGTRLTVV.

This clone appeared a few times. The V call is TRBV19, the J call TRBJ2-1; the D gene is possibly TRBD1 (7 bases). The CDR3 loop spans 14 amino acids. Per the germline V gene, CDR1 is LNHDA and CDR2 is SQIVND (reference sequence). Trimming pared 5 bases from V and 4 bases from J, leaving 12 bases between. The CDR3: CASSWRDSYNEQFF. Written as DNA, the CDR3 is TGTGCCAGTAGTTGGCGGGACAGTTACAATGAGCAGTTCTTC.

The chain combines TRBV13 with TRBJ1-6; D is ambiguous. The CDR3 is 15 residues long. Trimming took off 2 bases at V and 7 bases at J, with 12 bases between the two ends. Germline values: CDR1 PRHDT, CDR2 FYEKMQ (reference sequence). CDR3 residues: CASSLRNGENSPLHF. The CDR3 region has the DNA TGTGCCAGCAGCTTAAGAAACGGCGAAAATTCACCCCTCCACTTT.

In DNA, the CDR3 is TGTGCCAGCAGTGACCTTGACCGGGGAAAGTCGTACTTC. Protein product: CASSDLDRGKSYF. The chain has TRBV25-1 and TRBJ2-4; TRBD2 is a possible D gene (5 bases). Germline V gene sequence: CDR1 MGHDK, CDR2 SYGVNS. Trimming left V 3 bases short and J 15 bases short, with 18 bases between. The CDR3 is 13 amino acids.

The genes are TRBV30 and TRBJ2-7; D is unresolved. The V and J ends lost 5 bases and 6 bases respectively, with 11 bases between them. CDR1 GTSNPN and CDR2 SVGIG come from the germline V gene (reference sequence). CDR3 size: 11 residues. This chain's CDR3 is CAWLTMGEQYF. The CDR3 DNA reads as TGTGCCTGGCTTACAATGGGCGAGCAGTACTTC.

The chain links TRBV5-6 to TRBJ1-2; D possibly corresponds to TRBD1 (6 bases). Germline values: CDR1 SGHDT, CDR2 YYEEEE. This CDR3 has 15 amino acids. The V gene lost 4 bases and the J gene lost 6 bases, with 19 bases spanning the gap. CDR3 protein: CASSLRDTPVDGYTF. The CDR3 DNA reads TGTGCCAGCAGCCTCCGGGACACGCCGGTGGATGGCTACACCTTC.

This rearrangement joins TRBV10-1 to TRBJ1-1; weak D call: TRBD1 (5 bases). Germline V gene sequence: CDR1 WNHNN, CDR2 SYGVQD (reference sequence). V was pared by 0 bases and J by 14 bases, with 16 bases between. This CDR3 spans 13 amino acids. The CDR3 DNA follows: TGCGCCAGCAGTGAGTCGGTGGGGACGGGGGACTTCTTT. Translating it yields CASSESVGTGDFF.

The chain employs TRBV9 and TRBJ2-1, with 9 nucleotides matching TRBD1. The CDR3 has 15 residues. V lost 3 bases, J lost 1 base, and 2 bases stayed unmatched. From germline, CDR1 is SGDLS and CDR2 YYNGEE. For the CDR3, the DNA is TGTGCCAGCAGCGAGGGACAGGGTTCCTACAATGAGCAGTTCTTC. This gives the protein CASSEGQGSYNEQFF.

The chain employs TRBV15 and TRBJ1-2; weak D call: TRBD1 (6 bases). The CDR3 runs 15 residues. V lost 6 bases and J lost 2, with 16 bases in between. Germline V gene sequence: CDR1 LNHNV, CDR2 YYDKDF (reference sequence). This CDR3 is CATSRRGTRNYGYTF. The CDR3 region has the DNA TGTGCCACCAGTCGGAGGGGGACAAGGAACTATGGCTACACCTTC. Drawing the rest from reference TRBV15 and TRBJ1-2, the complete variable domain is DAMVIQNPRYQVTQFGKPVTLSCSQTLNHNVMYWYQQKSSQAPKLLFHYYDKDFNNEADTPDNFQSRRPNTSFCFLDIRSPGLGDTAMYLCATSRRGTRNYGYTFGSGTRLTVV.

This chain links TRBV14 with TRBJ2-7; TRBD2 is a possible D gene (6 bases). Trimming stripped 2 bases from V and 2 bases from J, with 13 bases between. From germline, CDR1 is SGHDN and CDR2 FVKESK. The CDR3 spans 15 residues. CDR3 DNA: TGTGCCAGCAGCCAACCGGGACTGAGGACCTACGAGCAGTACTTC. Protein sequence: CASSQPGLRTYEQYF.

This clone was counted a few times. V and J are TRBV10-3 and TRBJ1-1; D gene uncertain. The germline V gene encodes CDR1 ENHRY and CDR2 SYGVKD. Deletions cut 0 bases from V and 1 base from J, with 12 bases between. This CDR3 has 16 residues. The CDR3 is CAISESRWGTNTEAFF. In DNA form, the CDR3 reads TGTGCCATCAGTGAGTCTAGGTGGGGAACGAACACTGAAGCTTTCTTT.

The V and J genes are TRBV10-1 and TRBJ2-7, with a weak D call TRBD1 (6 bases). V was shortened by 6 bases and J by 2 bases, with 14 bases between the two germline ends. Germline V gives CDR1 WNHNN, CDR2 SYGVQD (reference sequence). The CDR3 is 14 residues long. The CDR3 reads CASSETGATYEQYF. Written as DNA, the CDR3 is TGCGCCAGCAGCGAGACAGGAGCCACCTACGAGCAGTACTTC.